Sequencing of this TCR beta chain was carried out in a study of patients and donors after allogeneic stem cell transplantation. This clonotype was detected only a few times. There are 14 residues in the CDR3. CDR1 MNHEY and CDR2 SVGEGT come from the germline V gene. V dropped 6 bases and J dropped 3; count of bases not matched to a gene: 3. One entry per CDR3 protein, called by TCRdb with MiXCR from the RT-PCR reads. The data show about a million distinct CDR3 sequences, 18% seen once. The source is a human donor who was either an allogeneic HSCT recipient or a stem cell or donor lymphocyte infusion donor (not recorded which). It is not recorded whose cells these are; they may come from a transplant donor. The rearrangement uses TRBV6-2 or TRBV6-3 and TRBJ2-2; 8 bases line up with TRBD1. The sequenced material came from blood, either unsorted or a sorted T cell fraction (not recorded which). The CDR3 DNA follows: TGTGCCAGCAGCCAGGGGGCGGACACCGGGGAGCTGTTTTTT. Translating gives CASSQGADTGELFF.